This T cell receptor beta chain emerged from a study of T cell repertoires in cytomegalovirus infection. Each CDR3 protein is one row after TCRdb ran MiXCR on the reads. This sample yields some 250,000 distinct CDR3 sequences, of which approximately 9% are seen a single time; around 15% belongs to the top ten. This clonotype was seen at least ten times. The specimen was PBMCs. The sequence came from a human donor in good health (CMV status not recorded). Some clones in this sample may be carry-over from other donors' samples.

Here the CDR3 DNA reads TGTGCCAGTAGGAGGAGGGACAGACTCACAGATACGCAGTATTTT. Translated: CASRRRDRLTDTQYF. V gene TRBV19 combines with J gene TRBJ2-3; maybe TRBD1 (7 bases). The germline V gene encodes CDR1 LNHDA and CDR2 SQIVND (reference sequence). V lost 6 bases, J lost 2 bases, and 15 bases lay in between. This CDR3 is 15 amino acids long.